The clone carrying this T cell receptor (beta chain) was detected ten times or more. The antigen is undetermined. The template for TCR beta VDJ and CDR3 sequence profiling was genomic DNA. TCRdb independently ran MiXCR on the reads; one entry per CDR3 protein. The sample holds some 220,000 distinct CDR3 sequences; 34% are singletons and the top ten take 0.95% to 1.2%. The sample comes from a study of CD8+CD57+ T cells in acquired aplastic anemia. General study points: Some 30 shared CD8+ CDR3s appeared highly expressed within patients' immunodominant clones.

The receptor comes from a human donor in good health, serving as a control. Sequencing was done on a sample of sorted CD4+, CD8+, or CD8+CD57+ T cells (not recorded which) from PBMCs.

The chain's CDR3 is CSVGKDRQFF. CDR3 coding DNA: TGCAGCGTCGGAAAGGACAGGCAGTTCTTC. The V gene is TRBV29-1, the J gene TRBJ2-1, with D maybe TRBD1 (6 bases). Trimming removed 6 bases from V and 12 bases from J, with 12 bases in between. CDR1 is SQVTM and CDR2 is ANQGSEA in the germline V gene. This CDR3 comprises 10 residues.